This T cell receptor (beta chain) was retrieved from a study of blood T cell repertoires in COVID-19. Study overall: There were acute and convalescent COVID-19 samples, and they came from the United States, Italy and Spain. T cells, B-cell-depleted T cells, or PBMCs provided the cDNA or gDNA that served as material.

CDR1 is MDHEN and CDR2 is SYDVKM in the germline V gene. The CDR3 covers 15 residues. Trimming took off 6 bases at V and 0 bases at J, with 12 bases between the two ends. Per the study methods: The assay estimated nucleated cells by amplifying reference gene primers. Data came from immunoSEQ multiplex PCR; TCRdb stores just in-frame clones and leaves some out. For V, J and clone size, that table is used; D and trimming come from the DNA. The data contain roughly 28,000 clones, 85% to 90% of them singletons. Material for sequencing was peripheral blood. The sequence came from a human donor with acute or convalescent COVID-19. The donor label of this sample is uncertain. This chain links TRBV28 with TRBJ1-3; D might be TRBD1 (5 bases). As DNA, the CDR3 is TGTGCCAGCAGGGAGACAGCTCACTCTGGAAACACCATATATTTT. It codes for CASRETAHSGNTIYF.